These 10 T cell receptor beta chains share one sample of origin, sequenced in a study of shared clonotypes between healthy human individuals. TCRdb's copy holds only in-frame clones and misses some; the assay was immunoSEQ multiplex PCR. This sample has 2,100,000 or so clones, with 90% to 96% found just once. Sequenced: naive CD4+ T cells sorted from blood. Indicated subset: CD45RA+ positively selected. These TCRs come from a young man in good health.

The genes are TRBV21-1 and TRBJ2-7. TRBV21-1 is a pseudogene locus. CDR3 length: 13 amino acids. The CDR3 DNA reads as TGTGCCAGCAGCAAAGGCTGGGTCTACGAGCAGTACTTC. Translated, it gives CASSKGWVYEQYF.

The rearrangement links TRBV29-1 to TRBJ1-1; D gene unclear. There are 14 residues in the CDR3. V was trimmed by 6 bases and J by 1 base, leaving 15 bases between them. The germline V gene encodes CDR1 SQVTM and CDR2 ANQGSEA. DNA for the CDR3: TGCAGCGTAAAGACCAGTTCGGGGAACACTGAAGCTTTCTTT. Translation gives CSVKTSSGNTEAFF.

As for this clone: The same CDR3 also results from other DNA sequences found in this sample. J is TRBJ1-6 and V is TRBV6-5, with D perhaps TRBD1 (5 bases). The V gene's germline CDR1 is MNHEY and CDR2 SVGAGI. The ends were cut back, 3 bases at V and 5 bases at J, with 8 bases in the middle. The CDR3 is 14 amino acids. CDR3 nucleotide sequence: TGTGCCAGCAGTTATGGGGGTAATAATTCACCCCTCCACTTT. Its protein product is CASSYGGNNSPLHF.

The chain carries TRBV7-6 and TRBJ2-7; D remains unclear. The CDR3 contains 15 residues. V was trimmed by 1 base and J by 6 bases, leaving 16 bases between them. Per germline, CDR1 SGHVS and CDR2 FNYEAQ. This CDR3 reads CASSLDRVAFGEQYF. CDR3 coding DNA: TGTGCCAGCAGCTTAGATCGGGTAGCTTTTGGCGAGCAGTACTTC.

This rearrangement joins TRBV4-3 to TRBJ1-4; TRBD1 agrees at 9 bases. Germline lookup yields CDR1 LGHNA and CDR2 YSLEER. This CDR3 is 15 amino acids long. V shed 1 base, J shed 3 bases, and the junction held 0 bases outside the gene matches. CDR3 nucleotides: TGCGCCAGCAGCCAAGGGACAGGGGCTAATGAAAAACTGTTTTTT. Translation gives CASSQGTGANEKLFF.

The chain has TRBV6-5 and TRBJ1-1; D is undetermined. Trimming removed 2 bases at V and 4 bases at J, with 11 bases between. CDR3 length: 14 amino acids. Germline lookup yields CDR1 MNHEY and CDR2 SVGAGI. CDR3 coding DNA: TGTGCCAGCAGTTACCGAGAGCGGAGCACTGAAGCTTTCTTT. Amino acids: CASSYRERSTEAFF.

In nucleotides, the CDR3 is TGTGCCAGCAGGACAGGGAGCCTAGGATATGAAAAACTGTTTTTT. Encoded protein: CASRTGSLGYEKLFF. This chain joins TRBV2 and TRBJ1-4, with 7 bases matching TRBD1. Germline CDR1 is SNHLY and CDR2 is FYNNEI. The CDR3 sequence is 15 residues long. V dropped 6 bases and J dropped 6; count of bases not matched to a gene: 10.

Points on this clone: Distinct nucleotide sequences in the sample also encode this CDR3. V gene TRBV7-2 combines with J gene TRBJ1-1; D not resolved. The CDR3 has 13 residues. V shed 2 bases and J shed 1 base, with 5 bases lying between them. Germline V gene lookup returns CDR1 SGHTA and CDR2 FQGNSA. CDR3 in amino acids: CASSLQTNTEAFF. In DNA, the CDR3 is TGTGCCAGCAGCTTACAGACGAACACTGAAGCTTTCTTT.

With respect to this clone: Other DNA sequences in this specimen translate into the identical CDR3. The chain links TRBV25-1 to TRBJ2-7, with a weak D call TRBD2 (5 bases). The germline gives CDR1 MGHDK, CDR2 SYGVNS. The CDR3 spans 13 residues. The ends were cut back, 3 bases at V and 5 bases at J, with 11 bases in the middle. This chain's CDR3 is CASSDPSRNEQYF. CDR3 sequence (DNA): TGTGCCAGCAGTGATCCTAGCAGGAACGAGCAGTACTTC.

CDR3: CAIGLIGELFF. The DNA of the CDR3 is TGTGCCATCGGGCTGATCGGGGAGCTGTTTTTT. The chain combines TRBV10-3 with TRBJ2-2; D remains unclear. The CDR3 has 11 amino acids. Germline V gives CDR1 ENHRY, CDR2 SYGVKD. V lost 8 bases and J 7 bases, leaving 8 bases between the germline ends.